This TCR beta chain emerged from a study of cytomegalovirus exposure and HLA in healthy donors. About the study: Among the approximately 370 donors who were genotyped, about 79% fell in the genetic ancestry cluster that is associated with self-reported Caucasian donors. General study points: Beyond CMV serostatus, there was no information to go on about immune exposure.

Primers: 60 Vbeta forward and 13 Jbeta reverse. Libraries were prepared by immunoSEQ multiplex PCR; TCRdb keeps only in-frame clonotypes and omits some of them. The data contain about 67,000 clones, 68% of them seen just once; the ten biggest clones take up under 2.5%. Trimming cost V 0 bases and J 5 bases; bases outside gene matches: 6. This CDR3 contains 15 residues. Germline V lookup: CDR1 MNHEY, CDR2 SVGAGI. Turning to this clone: The antigen remains undetermined.

Sequencing input: PBMCs. The sequence came from a woman aged 25 to 39 in good health and CMV-seronegative. This rearrangement joins TRBV6-5 to TRBJ1-1, with TRBD1 matching 7 bases. CDR3 sequence reads: CASSYSAGGRTEAFF. CDR3 DNA: TGTGCCAGCAGTTACTCGGCAGGGGGGCGGACTGAAGCTTTCTTT.